One and the same sample provided the 18 T cell receptor beta chains below, sequenced in a study of cytomegalovirus exposure and HLA in healthy donors. 60 Vbeta and 13 Jbeta primers were used in PCR. Some clones are missing from TCRdb's copy, which holds only in-frame ones; the method was immunoSEQ multiplex PCR. The record lists approximately 79,000 clones, of which the ten most abundant hold 4% to 5.5%. The specimen sequenced was PBMCs. The receptors were gathered from a man aged 35 to 55 in good health and CMV-seronegative.

The J gene is TRBJ1-2, the V gene TRBV28; the match to TRBD1 covers 9 bases. Germline assignment: CDR1 MDHEN and CDR2 SYDVKM. With V trimmed by 3 bases and J by 5 bases, 10 bases remained unmatched. This CDR3 is 16 amino acids long. The CDR3 spells CASSLVGQGRIYGYTF. The CDR3 DNA is TGTGCCAGCAGTTTGGTAGGACAGGGGCGGATTTATGGCTACACCTTC.

This rearrangement joins TRBV5-1 to TRBJ1-4, with 7 bases fitting TRBD1. Looked up from germline, CDR1 is SGHRS and CDR2 is YFSETQ. V shed 6 bases, J shed 4 bases, and the junction held 6 bases outside the gene matches. The CDR3 has 14 residues. The CDR3 loop is CASTETGNNEKLFF. CDR3 DNA sequence: TGCGCCAGCACCGAGACAGGGAATAATGAAAAACTGTTTTTT.

Here the CDR3 reads CASSLVAGAADTQYF. Here the CDR3 DNA reads TGTGCCAGCAGTTTGGTAGCGGGAGCGGCAGATACGCAGTATTTT. The V call is TRBV27, the J call TRBJ2-3; the match to TRBD2 covers 9 bases. J lost 4 bases, V lost 3 bases, and 5 bases had no gene match. The CDR3 is 15 amino acids. Germline assignment: CDR1 MNHEY and CDR2 SMNVEV (reference sequence).

The chain couples TRBV13 to TRBJ1-5, with D possibly matching TRBD1 (6 bases). The CDR3 length is 14 residues. Germline CDR1 reads PRHDT; CDR2 reads FYEKMQ (reference sequence). With 5 bases removed from V and 5 bases from J, the gap between germline ends came to 13 bases. The CDR3 protein is CASSQGGEDQPQHF. CDR3 DNA: TGTGCCAGCAGCCAAGGGGGGGAGGATCAGCCCCAGCATTTT.

The V and J genes are TRBV29-1 and TRBJ2-3; 9 bases line up with TRBD1. The germline gives CDR1 SQVTM, CDR2 ANQGSEA. V lost 5 bases, J lost 6 bases, and 6 bases stayed unmatched. The CDR3 runs to 13 residues. The CDR3 reads CSVKQGAGDTQYF. The CDR3 DNA sequence: TGCAGCGTTAAACAGGGGGCAGGGGATACGCAGTATTTT.

The chain combines TRBV19 with TRBJ2-1, with 8 bases lining up with TRBD2. Per germline, CDR1 LNHDA and CDR2 SQIVND (reference sequence). With V trimmed by 7 bases and J by 2 bases, 4 bases remained unmatched. This CDR3 contains 14 residues. The CDR3 spells CASKLSGTYNEQFF. The CDR3, as DNA: TGTGCCAGTAAACTTAGCGGGACCTACAATGAGCAGTTCTTC.

This rearrangement joins TRBV7-8 to TRBJ2-1; 8 nucleotides align to TRBD2. V shed 2 bases, J shed 4 bases, and the junction held 4 bases outside the gene matches. CDR1 is SGHVS, CDR2 FQNEAQ, per germline. The CDR3 spans 15 residues. The CDR3 spells CASSLLPGGYNEQFF. CDR3 nucleotide sequence: TGTGCCAGCAGCTTACTACCGGGGGGGTACAATGAGCAGTTCTTC.

The chain combines TRBV9 with TRBJ2-7; D unclear. Trimming took 2 bases from V and 0 from J, leaving 15 bases between them. Germline CDR1 reads SGDLS; CDR2 reads YYNGEE. CDR3 length equals 16 residues. CDR3: CASSVGSPVFSYEQYF. CDR3 bases: TGTGCCAGCAGCGTGGGCAGCCCGGTTTTCTCCTACGAGCAGTACTTC.

The chain employs TRBV7-8 and TRBJ1-2; 10 bases line up with TRBD1. The germline V gene encodes CDR1 SGHVS and CDR2 FQNEAQ. The length of the CDR3 is 15 residues. V trimming: 5 bases; J trimming: 5 bases; junction bases outside the gene matches: 8. Written as DNA, the CDR3 is TGTGCCAGCAGCCACCACGGGACAGGGGCTTATGGCTACACCTTC. Residues: CASSHHGTGAYGYTF.

The J gene is TRBJ2-5, the V gene TRBV30, with 9 positions matching TRBD1. CDR1 and CDR2 (germline): GTSNPN, SVGIG (reference sequence). After removal of 4 bases from V and 2 bases from J, the junction contained 2 bases not matched to a gene. CDR3 length equals 13 residues. The CDR3 here is CAWTGTGQETQYF. The CDR3 nucleotides are TGTGCCTGGACCGGGACAGGGCAAGAGACCCAGTACTTC.

The chain employs TRBV5-6 and TRBJ2-1; 11 bases map to TRBD2. The V gene's germline CDR1 is SGHDT and CDR2 YYEEEE. With V trimmed by 1 base and J by 10 bases, 10 bases remained unmatched. This CDR3 is 16 amino acids long. The CDR3 is CASSLLAGGPPFEQFF. Here the CDR3 DNA reads TGTGCCAGCAGCTTGTTAGCGGGAGGGCCTCCCTTCGAGCAGTTCTTC.

The V and J genes are TRBV29-1 and TRBJ2-5; D perhaps matches TRBD2 (6 bases). CDR3 length equals 13 residues. Germline V gives CDR1 SQVTM, CDR2 ANQGSEA. The V gene lost 0 bases and the J gene lost 4 bases, with 9 bases spanning the gap. The CDR3 region has the DNA TGCAGCGTTGAAGACAAGGGAGGAGAGACCCAGTACTTC. Translated, it gives CSVEDKGGETQYF. The full variable domain, completed using reference TRBV29-1 and TRBJ2-5, is SAVISQKPSRDICQRGTSLTIQCQVDSQVTMMFWYRQQPGQSLTLIATANQGSEATYESGFVIDKFPISRPNLTFSTLTVSNMSPEDSSIYLCSVEDKGGETQYFGPGTRLLVL.

Points on this clone: The same CDR3 can be traced to other DNA sequences in this sample. The chain employs TRBV4-2 and TRBJ2-6, with D perhaps TRBD2 (5 bases). CDR3 length equals 18 residues. Germline CDR1 reads LGHNA; CDR2 reads YNFKEQ. With 1 base removed from V and 0 bases from J, the gap between germline ends came to 13 bases. CDR3 coding DNA: TGTGCCAGCAGCCAAGTATCGAGGGTATACTCTGGGGCCAACGTCCTGACTTTC. It yields the protein CASSQVSRVYSGANVLTF.

The chain recombines TRBV5-4 with TRBJ1-3; D is undetermined. V lost 0 bases to trimming and J lost 0 bases, with 4 bases between them. The germline CDR1 and CDR2 sequences are SGHNT and YYREEE (reference sequence). CDR3 size: 14 residues. As DNA, the CDR3 is TGTGCCAGCAGCTTGGCAGGCTCTGGAAACACCATATATTTT. Protein product: CASSLAGSGNTIYF. Together with reference TRBV5-4 and TRBJ1-3, the CDR3 gives the full variable domain: ETGVTQSPTHLIKTRGQQVTLRCSSQSGHNTVSWYQQALGQGPQFIFQYYREEENGRGNFPPRFSGLQFPNYSSELNVNALELDDSALYLCASSLAGSGNTIYFGEGSWLTVV.

The chain couples TRBV5-1 to TRBJ2-6, with 7 bases matching TRBD1. V lost 0 bases to trimming and J lost 0 bases; unmatched junction nucleotides: 3. Per germline, CDR1 SGHRS and CDR2 YFSETQ. This CDR3 is 17 amino acids long. The CDR3 DNA follows: TGCGCCAGCAGCTTGGACAGGGGAGCCTCTGGGGCCAACGTCCTGACTTTC. As protein: CASSLDRGASGANVLTF.

The chain's CDR3 is CAWMGAGRSQNTEAFF. The CDR3 DNA sequence: TGTGCCTGGATGGGGGCAGGAAGGTCCCAGAACACTGAAGCTTTCTTT. The V and J genes are TRBV30 and TRBJ1-1, with a possible D match to TRBD1 (6 bases). CDR3 length equals 16 residues. Trimming cost V 4 bases and J 1 base, with 19 bases left between them. Germline V gives CDR1 GTSNPN, CDR2 SVGIG (reference sequence).

The chain employs TRBV7-2 and TRBJ1-2; 7 positions agree with TRBD1. V dropped 5 bases and J dropped 0; count of bases not matched to a gene: 3. Germline V gene sequence: CDR1 SGHTA, CDR2 FQGNSA. This CDR3 spans 14 amino acids. For the CDR3, the DNA is TGTGCCAGCAGCATAACAGGGGCTAACTATGGCTACACCTTC. Translated, it gives CASSITGANYGYTF.

The chain is built from TRBV19 and TRBJ2-1; 8 nucleotides line up with TRBD1. Per germline, CDR1 LNHDA and CDR2 SQIVND (reference sequence). The CDR3 is 15 amino acids. The ends lost 8 bases at V and 3 bases at J; junction bases unmatched: 9. As DNA, the CDR3 is TGTGCCAGTTCCCGTCCGGGACAGGACTACAATGAGCAGTTCTTC. Encoded protein: CASSRPGQDYNEQFF.